These 9 T cell receptor beta chains originate from one sample sequenced in a study of identical twins. TCRdb reanalysed the 5' RACE reads using MiXCR and keeps one entry per CDR3 protein. The sample has 600,000 to 700,000 distinct CDR3 sequences, approximately 22% seen once. Separately, the same data were catalogued under a study of T cells expressing NK-cell markers.

Sequences were obtained from PBMCs. These receptor sequences come from a woman younger than 35 in good health.

This clonotype was seen only a few times. The DNA is left out, because the CDR3 cannot be placed on it with certainty; the CDR3 is given as TCRdb lists it. The CDR3: CASSSSGLAGYNEQFF. This chain links TRBV6-2 or TRBV6-3 with TRBJ2-1; TRBD2 was called by the table and not checked on the DNA. The CDR3 is 16 amino acids in total, end residues counted. CDR1 is MNHEY, CDR2 SVGEGT, per germline.

At least ten counts were recorded for this clonotype. V is TRBV12-3 or TRBV12-4 and J is TRBJ2-3; tentative D call: TRBD1 (6 bases). V lost 10 bases and J 4 bases, leaving 15 bases between the germline ends. This CDR3 is 13 amino acids long. CDR3 coding DNA: TGTGCCACCCTGGTAGCAGGGGCAGATACGCAGTATTTT. Its translation: CATLVAGADTQYF.

The rearrangement joins TRBV27 to TRBJ2-1; 9 positions agree with TRBD2. V shed 6 bases and J 4 bases; nucleotides not matched to a gene: 10. Germline V gene data show CDR1 as MNHEY and CDR2 as SMNVEV (reference sequence). CDR3 length: 16 amino acids. The CDR3 loop reads CASSLLTSGTYNEQFF. CDR3 coding DNA: TGTGCCAGCAGCCTACTGACTAGCGGAACGTACAATGAGCAGTTCTTC.

This chain links TRBV9 with TRBJ2-7, with a tentative D call TRBD2 (5 bases). This CDR3 contains 14 residues. Germline values: CDR1 SGDLS, CDR2 YYNGEE. Trimming took 0 bases from V and 4 from J, leaving 11 bases between them. The CDR3 coding sequence is TGTGCCAGCAGCGTAGATGGGGAGACTTACGAGCAGTACTTC. This gives the protein CASSVDGETYEQYF.

The CDR3 coding sequence is TGCGCCAGCAGCTTGGTGGGGACGCGGGACGAAAAACTGTTTTTT. Amino acids: CASSLVGTRDEKLFF. This chain connects TRBV5-1 to TRBJ1-4, with D possibly matching TRBD1 (5 bases). The CDR3 totals 15 residues. The V end was cut by 0 bases, the J end by 8 bases, with 14 bases between. Germline V gives CDR1 SGHRS, CDR2 YFSETQ.

The chain employs TRBV5-5 and TRBJ1-2, with a tentative D call TRBD1 (5 bases). Germline loops: CDR1 SGHKS, CDR2 YYEKEE (reference sequence). Deletions cut 2 bases from V and 7 bases from J, with 12 bases between. The length of the CDR3 is 13 residues. CDR3 residues: CASSLIGATGYTF. The CDR3 DNA reads TGTGCCAGCAGCTTAATCGGGGCGACTGGCTACACCTTC. Using reference TRBV5-5 and TRBJ1-2 for the parts outside the CDR3, the full variable domain is DAGVTQSPTHLIKTRGQQVTLRCSPISGHKSVSWYQQVLGQGPQFIFQYYEKEERGRGNFPDRFSARQFPNYSSELNVNALLLGDSALYLCASSLIGATGYTFGSGTRLTVV.

This clonotype came up a few times. The chain is built from TRBV6-5 and TRBJ2-7; D possibly corresponds to TRBD2 (5 bases). The CDR3 runs 13 residues. The ends were cut back, 2 bases at V and 0 bases at J, with 5 bases in the middle. Per the germline V gene, CDR1 is MNHEY and CDR2 is SVGAGI. DNA for the CDR3: TGTGCCAGCAGTTACCGGGACTCCTACGAGCAGTACTTC. It yields the protein CASSYRDSYEQYF.

This clonotype was found many times. This chain connects TRBV6-2 or TRBV6-3 to TRBJ2-7; D not certain. The CDR3 has 13 residues. Trimming took off 2 bases at V and 0 bases at J, with 5 bases between the two ends. Germline V lookup: CDR1 MNHEY, CDR2 SVGEGT. Here the CDR3 DNA reads TGTGCCAGCAGTTACAGGTCCTCCTACGAGCAGTACTTC. This codes for CASSYRSSYEQYF.

This clonotype was observed a handful of times. The chain uses TRBV6-2 or TRBV6-3 and TRBJ1-5, with D unclear. V was pared by 6 bases and J by 4 bases, with 16 bases between. Germline assignment: CDR1 MNHEY and CDR2 SVGEGT. The CDR3 totals 15 residues. In DNA form, the CDR3 reads TGTGCCAGCAGAACAGCTGTCGGAAGTAATCAGCCCCAGCATTTT. This gives the protein CASRTAVGSNQPQHF.